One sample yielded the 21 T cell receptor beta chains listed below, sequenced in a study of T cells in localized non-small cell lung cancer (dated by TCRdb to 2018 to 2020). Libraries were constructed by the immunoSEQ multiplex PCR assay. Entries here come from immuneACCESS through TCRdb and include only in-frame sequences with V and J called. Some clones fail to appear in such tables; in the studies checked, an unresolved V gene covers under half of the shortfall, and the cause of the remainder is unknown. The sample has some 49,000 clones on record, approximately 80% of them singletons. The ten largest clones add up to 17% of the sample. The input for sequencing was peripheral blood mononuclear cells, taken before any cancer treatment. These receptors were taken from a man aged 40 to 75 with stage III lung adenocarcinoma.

In DNA, the CDR3 is TGTGCCAGCACTGTAGGCCCAATGGGGCAGTTCTTC. Protein product: CASTVGPMGQFF. The V call is TRBV2, the J call TRBJ2-1; no definite D call. Looked up from germline, CDR1 is SNHLY and CDR2 is FYNNEI. The V end lost 7 bases, the J end lost 12 bases, and 16 bases lay between the germline ends. This CDR3 is built from 12 residues.

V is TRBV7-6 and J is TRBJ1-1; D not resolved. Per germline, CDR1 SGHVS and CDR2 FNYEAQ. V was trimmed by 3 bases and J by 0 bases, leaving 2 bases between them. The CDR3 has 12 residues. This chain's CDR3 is CASSFMNTEAFF. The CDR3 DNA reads TGTGCCAGCAGCTTCATGAACACTGAAGCTTTCTTT.

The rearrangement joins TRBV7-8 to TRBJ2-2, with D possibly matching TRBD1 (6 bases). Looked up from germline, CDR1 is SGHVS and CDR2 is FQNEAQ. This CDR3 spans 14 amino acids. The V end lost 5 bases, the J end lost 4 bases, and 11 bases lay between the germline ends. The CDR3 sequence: CASSMWGPTGELFF. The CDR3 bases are TGTGCCAGCAGCATGTGGGGGCCCACCGGGGAGCTGTTTTTT.

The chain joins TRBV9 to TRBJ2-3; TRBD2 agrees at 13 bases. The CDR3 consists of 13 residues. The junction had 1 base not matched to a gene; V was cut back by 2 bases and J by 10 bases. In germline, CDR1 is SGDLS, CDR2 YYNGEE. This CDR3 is CASSVTSGGPQYF. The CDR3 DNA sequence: TGTGCCAGCAGCGTGACTAGCGGGGGGCCGCAGTATTTT.

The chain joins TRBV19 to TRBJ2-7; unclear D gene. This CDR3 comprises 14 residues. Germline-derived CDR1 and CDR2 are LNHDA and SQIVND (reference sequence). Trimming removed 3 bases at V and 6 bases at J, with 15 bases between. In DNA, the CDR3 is TGTGCCAGTAGTATGGACCTGACATTGTCCGAGCAGTACTTC. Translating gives CASSMDLTLSEQYF.

The CDR3 here is CASSYEDRYEQYF. CDR3 nucleotides: TGTGCCAGCAGTTACGAAGACCGCTACGAGCAGTACTTC. The rearrangement links TRBV6-5 to TRBJ2-7; D remains ambiguous. This CDR3 contains 13 residues. Per the germline V gene, CDR1 is MNHEY and CDR2 is SVGAGI. V dropped 2 bases and J dropped 3 bases, with 8 bases sitting between them.

CDR3 region: CASSDGQGFYGYTF. In DNA, the CDR3 is TGTGCCAGCAGTGACGGACAGGGCTTCTATGGCTACACCTTC. The rearrangement joins TRBV6-4 to TRBJ1-2; 8 bases line up with TRBD1. The germline V gene encodes CDR1 MRHNA and CDR2 SNTAGT. With 2 bases clipped from V and 4 bases from J, the junction kept 3 bases outside the gene matches. The CDR3 is made up of 14 amino acids.

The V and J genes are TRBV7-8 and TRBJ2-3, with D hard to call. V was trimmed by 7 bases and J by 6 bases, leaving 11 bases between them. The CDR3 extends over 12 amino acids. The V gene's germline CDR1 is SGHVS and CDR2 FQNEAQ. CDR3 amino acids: CASTLGRDTQYF. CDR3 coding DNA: TGTGCCAGCACCCTAGGAAGGGATACGCAGTATTTT.

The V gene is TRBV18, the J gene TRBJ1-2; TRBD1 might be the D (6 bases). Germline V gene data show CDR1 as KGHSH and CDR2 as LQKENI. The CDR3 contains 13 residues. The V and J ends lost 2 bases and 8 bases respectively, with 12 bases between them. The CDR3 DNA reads TGTGCCAGCTCACCAGAGGGGGTGCGGGGCTACACCTTC. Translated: CASSPEGVRGYTF.

CDR3 sequence: CASSLVLKGFEQYF. CDR3 in DNA: TGTGCCAGCAGCTTAGTCCTCAAAGGGTTCGAGCAGTACTTC. The V call is TRBV11-2, the J call TRBJ2-7, with D unclear. This CDR3 is built from 14 residues. V was cut by 1 base and J by 6 bases, with 13 bases left in between. Looked up from germline, CDR1 is SGHAT and CDR2 is FQNNGV. Filled out from reference TRBV11-2 and TRBJ2-7, the complete variable domain reads EAGVAQSPRYKIIEKRQSVAFWCNPISGHATLYWYQQILGQGPKLLIQFQNNGVVDDSQLPKDRFSAERLKGVDSTLKIQPAKLEDSAVYLCASSLVLKGFEQYFGPGTRLTVT.

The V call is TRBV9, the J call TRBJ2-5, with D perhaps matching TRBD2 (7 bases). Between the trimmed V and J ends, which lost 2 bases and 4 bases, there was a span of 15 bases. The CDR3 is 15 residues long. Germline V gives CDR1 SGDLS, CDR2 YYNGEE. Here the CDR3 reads CASSVSPGGGETQYF. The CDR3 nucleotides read TGTGCCAGCAGCGTGAGCCCGGGGGGCGGAGAGACCCAGTACTTC.

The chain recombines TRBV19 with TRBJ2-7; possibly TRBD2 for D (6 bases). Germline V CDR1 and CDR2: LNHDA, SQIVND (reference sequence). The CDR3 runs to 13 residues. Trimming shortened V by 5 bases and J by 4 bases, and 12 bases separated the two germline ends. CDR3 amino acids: CASSPAAGYEQYF. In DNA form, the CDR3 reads TGTGCCAGTAGTCCCGCGGCGGGATACGAGCAGTACTTC.

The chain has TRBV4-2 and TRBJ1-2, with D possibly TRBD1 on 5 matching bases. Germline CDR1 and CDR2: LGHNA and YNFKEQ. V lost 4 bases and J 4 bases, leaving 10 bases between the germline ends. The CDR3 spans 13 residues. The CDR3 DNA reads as TGTGCCAGCAGCCTGACGGGGCCCTATGGCTACACCTTC. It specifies CASSLTGPYGYTF.

CDR3 region: CASSFGQGGEQFF. The CDR3 DNA reads as TGTGCCAGCAGCTTCGGGCAGGGGGGTGAGCAGTTCTTC. This chain links TRBV11-1 with TRBJ2-1; TRBD1 is a possible D gene (7 bases). This CDR3 has 13 residues. Trimming removed 3 bases from V and 9 bases from J, with 12 bases in between. Germline V gene lookup returns CDR1 SGHAT and CDR2 FQDESV (reference sequence).

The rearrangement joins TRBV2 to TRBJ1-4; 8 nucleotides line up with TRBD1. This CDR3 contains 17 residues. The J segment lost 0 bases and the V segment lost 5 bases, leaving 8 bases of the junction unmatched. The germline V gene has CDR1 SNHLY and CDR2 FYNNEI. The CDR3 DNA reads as TGTGCCAGCAGTACGCCGGGACAGGCTGCAACTAATGAAAAACTGTTTTTT. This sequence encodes CASSTPGQAATNEKLFF.

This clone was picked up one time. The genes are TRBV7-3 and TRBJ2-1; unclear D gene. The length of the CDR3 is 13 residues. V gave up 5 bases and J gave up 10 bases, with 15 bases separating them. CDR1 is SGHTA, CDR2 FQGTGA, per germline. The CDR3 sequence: CASSIGPGIEQFF. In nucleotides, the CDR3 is TGTGCCAGCAGCATTGGACCGGGCATCGAGCAGTTCTTC.

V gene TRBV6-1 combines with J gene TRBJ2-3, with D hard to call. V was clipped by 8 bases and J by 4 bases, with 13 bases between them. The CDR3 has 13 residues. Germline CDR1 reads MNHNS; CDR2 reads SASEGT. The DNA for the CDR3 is TGTGCCAGCGGATTGATACGTTCAGATACGCAGTATTTT. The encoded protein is CASGLIRSDTQYF.

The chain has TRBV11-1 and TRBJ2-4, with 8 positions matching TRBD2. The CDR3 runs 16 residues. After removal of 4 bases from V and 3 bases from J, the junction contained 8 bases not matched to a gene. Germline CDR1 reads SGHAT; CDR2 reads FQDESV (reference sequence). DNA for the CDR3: TGTGCCAGCAGCTCCCGGGGGGGATTGGGCAAAAACATTCAGTACTTC. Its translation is CASSSRGGLGKNIQYF.

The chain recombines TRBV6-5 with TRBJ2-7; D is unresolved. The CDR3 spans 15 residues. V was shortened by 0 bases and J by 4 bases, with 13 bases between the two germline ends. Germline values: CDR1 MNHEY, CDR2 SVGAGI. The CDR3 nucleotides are TGTGCCAGCAGTTACTCAGGACGTCTTCGGTACGAGCAGTACTTC. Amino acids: CASSYSGRLRYEQYF.

Here the CDR3 reads CASSYSGSRTDTQYF. The CDR3, as DNA: TGTGCCAGCAGTTACTCTGGTTCTCGCACAGATACGCAGTATTTT. V and J are TRBV6-5 and TRBJ2-3; no firm D call. In germline, CDR1 is MNHEY, CDR2 SVGAGI. The V and J ends lost 0 bases and 1 base respectively, with 8 bases between them. The CDR3 covers 15 residues.

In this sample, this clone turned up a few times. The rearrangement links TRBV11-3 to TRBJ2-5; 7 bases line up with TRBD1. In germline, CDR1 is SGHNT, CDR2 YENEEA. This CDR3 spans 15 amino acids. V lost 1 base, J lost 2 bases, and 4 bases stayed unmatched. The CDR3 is CASSLAGTAQETQYF. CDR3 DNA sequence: TGTGCCAGCAGCTTAGCGGGGACAGCACAAGAGACCCAGTACTTC.